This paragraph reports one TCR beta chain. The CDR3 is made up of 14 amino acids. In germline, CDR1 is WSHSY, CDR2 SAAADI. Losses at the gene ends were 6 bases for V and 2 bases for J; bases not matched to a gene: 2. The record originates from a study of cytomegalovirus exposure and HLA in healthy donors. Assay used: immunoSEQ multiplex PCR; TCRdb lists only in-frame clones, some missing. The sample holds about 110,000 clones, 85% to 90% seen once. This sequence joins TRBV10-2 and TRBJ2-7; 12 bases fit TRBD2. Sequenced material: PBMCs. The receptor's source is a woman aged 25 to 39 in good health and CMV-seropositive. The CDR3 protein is CASRGLAGTYEQYF. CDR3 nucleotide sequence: TGCGCCAGCAGAGGACTAGCGGGAACCTACGAGCAGTACTTC.